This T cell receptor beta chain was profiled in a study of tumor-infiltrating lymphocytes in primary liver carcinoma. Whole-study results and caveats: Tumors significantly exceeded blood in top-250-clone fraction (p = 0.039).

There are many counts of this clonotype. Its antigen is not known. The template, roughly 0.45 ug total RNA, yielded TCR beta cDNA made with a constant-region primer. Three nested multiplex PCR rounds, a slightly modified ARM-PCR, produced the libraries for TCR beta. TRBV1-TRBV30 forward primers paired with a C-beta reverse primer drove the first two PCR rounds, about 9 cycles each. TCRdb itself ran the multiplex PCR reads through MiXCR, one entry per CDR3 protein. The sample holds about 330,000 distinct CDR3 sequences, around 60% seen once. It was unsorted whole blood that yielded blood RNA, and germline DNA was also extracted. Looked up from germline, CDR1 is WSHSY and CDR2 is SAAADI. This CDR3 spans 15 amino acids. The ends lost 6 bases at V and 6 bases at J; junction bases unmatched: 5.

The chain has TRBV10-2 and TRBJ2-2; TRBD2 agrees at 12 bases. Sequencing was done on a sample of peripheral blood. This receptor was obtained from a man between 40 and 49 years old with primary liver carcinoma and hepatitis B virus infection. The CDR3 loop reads CASRLTSGSSGELFF. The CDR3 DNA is TGCGCCAGCAGGTTGACTAGCGGGAGCTCCGGGGAGCTGTTTTTT.